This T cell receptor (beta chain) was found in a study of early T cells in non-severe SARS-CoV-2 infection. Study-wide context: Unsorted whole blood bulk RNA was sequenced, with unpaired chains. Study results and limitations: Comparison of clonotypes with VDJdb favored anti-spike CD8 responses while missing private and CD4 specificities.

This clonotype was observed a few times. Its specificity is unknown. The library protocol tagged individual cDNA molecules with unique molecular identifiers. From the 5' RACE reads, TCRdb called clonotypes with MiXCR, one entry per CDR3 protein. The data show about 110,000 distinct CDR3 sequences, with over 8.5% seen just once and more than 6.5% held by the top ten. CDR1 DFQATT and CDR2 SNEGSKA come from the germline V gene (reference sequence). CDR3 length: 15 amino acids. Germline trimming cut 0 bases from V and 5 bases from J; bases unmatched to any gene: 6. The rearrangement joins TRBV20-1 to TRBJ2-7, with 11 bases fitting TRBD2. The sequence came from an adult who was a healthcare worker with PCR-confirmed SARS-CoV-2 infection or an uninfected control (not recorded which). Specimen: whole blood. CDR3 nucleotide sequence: TGCAGTGCTAGAGAGCGACTAGCGGGATTACACGAGCAGTACTTC. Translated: CSARERLAGLHEQYF.